The 26 T cell receptor beta chains reported below all come from one sample, sequenced in a study of cytomegalovirus exposure and HLA in healthy donors. The study ran its PCR with 60 Vbeta and 13 Jbeta primers. Method: immunoSEQ multiplex PCR; TCRdb's copy keeps in-frame clones and lacks some. The table includes around 140,000 clones, more than 75% detected once. The sequencing sample was made of PBMCs. The source is a woman aged 45-60 years in good health and CMV-seropositive.

The chain recombines TRBV7-9 with TRBJ1-6; 9 bases align to TRBD1. J lost 7 bases, V lost 4 bases, and 8 bases had no gene match. The CDR3 is 16 residues long. Germline V CDR1 and CDR2: SEHNR, FQNEAQ (reference sequence). In DNA form, the CDR3 reads TGTGCCAGCAGCTCCCCCGGACAGGGGACGAATTCACCCCTCCACTTT. The encoded protein is CASSSPGQGTNSPLHF. The variable domain in full, completed from reference TRBV7-9 and TRBJ1-6, reads DTGVSQNPRHKITKRGQNVTFRCDPISEHNRLYWYRQTLGQGPEFLTYFQNEAQLEKSRLLSDRFSAERPKGSFSTLEIQRTEQGDSAMYLCASSSPGQGTNSPLHFGNGTRLTVT.

V is TRBV13 and J is TRBJ2-7, with TRBD1 identical over 10 bases. The V gene's germline CDR1 is PRHDT and CDR2 FYEKMQ (reference sequence). Trimming took 5 bases from V and 5 from J; bases not matched to a gene: 12. The CDR3 has 16 residues. CDR3 DNA: TGTGCCAGCAGCACCAGGTACCGGGACAGGGGAGACGAGCAGTACTTC. Its protein is CASSTRYRDRGDEQYF. The full variable domain, rest sourced from reference TRBV13 and TRBJ2-7, is AAGVIQSPRHLIKEKRETATLKCYPIPRHDTVYWYQQGPGQDPQFLISFYEKMQSDKGSIPDRFSAQQFSDYHSELNMSSLELGDSALYFCASSTRYRDRGDEQYFGPGTRLTVT.

In this sample, this clone turned up a few times. J is TRBJ1-1 and V is TRBV5-1; a possible D gene is TRBD1 (6 bases). Deletions cut 4 bases from V and 1 base from J, with 11 bases between. The germline V gene encodes CDR1 SGHRS and CDR2 YFSETQ. The CDR3 is 14 residues long. CDR3 in amino acids: CASSPGAPNTEAFF. In DNA, the CDR3 is TGCGCCAGCAGCCCAGGGGCCCCGAACACTGAAGCTTTCTTT.

The CDR3 DNA reads TGTGCCAGCAGCTTAGGGTTCGGGGAGTATGGCTACACCTTC. It yields the protein CASSLGFGEYGYTF. The chain employs TRBV7-9 and TRBJ1-2; the D is unclear. With 1 base removed from V and 5 bases from J, the gap between germline ends came to 11 bases. The CDR3 has 14 amino acids. Germline CDR1 is SEHNR and CDR2 is FQNEAQ (reference sequence).

The chain joins TRBV7-8 to TRBJ1-3; no firm D call. Germline values: CDR1 SGHVS, CDR2 FQNEAQ. Deletions cut 5 bases from V and 0 bases from J, with 14 bases between. The CDR3 runs to 16 residues. CDR3 DNA sequence: TGTGCCAGCAGCCCCGTTCCCCTCCGCTCTGGAAACACCATATATTTT. As protein: CASSPVPLRSGNTIYF.

The genes are TRBV5-1 and TRBJ2-1; 13 bases are a match to TRBD2. Germline CDR1 SGHRS, CDR2 YFSETQ. This CDR3 has 15 amino acids. V was clipped by 3 bases and J by 5 bases; unmatched bases: 2. The chain's CDR3 is CASSSLAGGNNEQFF. CDR3 DNA: TGCGCCAGCAGCTCACTAGCGGGAGGGAACAATGAGCAGTTCTTC.

The rearrangement uses TRBV6-1 and TRBJ1-1; tentative D call: TRBD1 (5 bases). The CDR3 totals 14 residues. The germline CDR1 and CDR2 sequences are MNHNS and SASEGT. The V end was cut by 3 bases, the J end by 1 base, with 9 bases between. The CDR3 reads CASSDQGSNTEAFF. CDR3 coding DNA: TGTGCCAGCAGTGATCAGGGTTCGAACACTGAAGCTTTCTTT.

This sequence joins TRBV5-5 and TRBJ2-2; weak D call: TRBD1 (6 bases). Per the germline V gene, CDR1 is SGHKS and CDR2 is YYEKEE (reference sequence). The CDR3 contains 14 residues. V was clipped by 2 bases and J by 3 bases, with 8 bases between them. CDR3 coding DNA: TGTGCCAGCAGCTTCAACAGGGACACCGGGGAGCTGTTTTTT. This encodes CASSFNRDTGELFF.

This clone was observed a few times. The rearrangement joins TRBV27 to TRBJ1-4; D is unclear. The CDR3 runs to 14 residues. CDR1 MNHEY and CDR2 SMNVEV come from the germline V gene (reference sequence). Trimming removed 2 bases from V and 8 bases from J, with 12 bases in between. The CDR3 nucleotides read TGTGCCAGCAGTTTACTAACGGGCGGGGAAAAACTGTTTTTT. Amino acid sequence: CASSLLTGGEKLFF.

The chain combines TRBV5-5 with TRBJ2-2; unclear D gene. Germline values: CDR1 SGHKS, CDR2 YYEKEE (reference sequence). This CDR3 region has 16 residues. V lost 4 bases, J lost 0 bases, and 13 bases lay in between. In nucleotides, the CDR3 is TGTGCCAGCAGCCCTCGTGGTAGATCGAACACCGGGGAGCTGTTTTTT. Translated: CASSPRGRSNTGELFF.

This clone turned up a few times. This chain links TRBV15 with TRBJ2-5; no firm D call. With 0 bases removed from V and 2 bases from J, the gap between germline ends came to 7 bases. The CDR3 consists of 14 residues. From germline, CDR1 is LNHNV and CDR2 YYDKDF (reference sequence). This CDR3 is CATSRDAQQETQYF. The CDR3 bases are TGTGCCACCAGCAGAGATGCACAGCAAGAGACCCAGTACTTC. The variable domain in full, completed from reference TRBV15 and TRBJ2-5, reads DAMVIQNPRYQVTQFGKPVTLSCSQTLNHNVMYWYQQKSSQAPKLLFHYYDKDFNNEADTPDNFQSRRPNTSFCFLDIRSPGLGDTAMYLCATSRDAQQETQYFGPGTRLLVL.

The chain is built from TRBV6-1 and TRBJ2-5; no clear D gene. The CDR3 consists of 13 residues. Germline V gene sequence: CDR1 MNHNS, CDR2 SASEGT. The ends were cut back, 4 bases at V and 2 bases at J, with 8 bases in the middle. The CDR3 is CASSAGLQETQYF. CDR3 DNA sequence: TGTGCCAGCAGTGCCGGTTTACAAGAGACCCAGTACTTC.

The chain combines TRBV28 with TRBJ1-1, with D unclear. The germline V and J ends were trimmed by 3 bases and 7 bases, with 9 bases remaining between them. This CDR3 comprises 12 residues. The germline V gene encodes CDR1 MDHEN and CDR2 SYDVKM. CDR3 in amino acids: CASSFREGEAFF. CDR3 in DNA: TGTGCCAGCAGTTTTCGTGAGGGTGAAGCTTTCTTT.

The chain couples TRBV13 to TRBJ2-3; the D gene is possibly TRBD1 (6 bases). CDR3 length equals 18 residues. V lost 4 bases to trimming and J lost 6 bases, with 26 bases between them. Germline V gene lookup returns CDR1 PRHDT and CDR2 FYEKMQ (reference sequence). In nucleotides, the CDR3 is TGTGCCAGCAGCTCGGGACCAGGCGAAGGACAGCTTGGGGATACGCAGTATTTT. Amino acid sequence: CASSSGPGEGQLGDTQYF.

This sequence joins TRBV19 and TRBJ1-1; unclear D gene. Germline V CDR1 and CDR2: LNHDA, SQIVND (reference sequence). V gave up 3 bases and J gave up 3 bases, with 8 bases separating them. The CDR3 totals 13 residues. Here the CDR3 reads CASSIVGDTEAFF. CDR3 nucleotides: TGTGCCAGTAGTATTGTGGGAGACACTGAAGCTTTCTTT.

This clone appeared a single time. CDR3 bases: TGCAGCGTTGGTGGGGCTGGAGCTCAGCCCCAGCATTTT. Translating it yields CSVGGAGAQPQHF. J is TRBJ1-5 and V is TRBV29-1; D is possibly TRBD1 (5 bases). The CDR3 runs to 13 residues. Germline V lookup: CDR1 SQVTM, CDR2 ANQGSEA. V was shortened by 4 bases and J by 6 bases, with 13 bases between the two germline ends.

This clone has a single count. The chain links TRBV5-8 to TRBJ2-7; D is possibly TRBD1 (6 bases). The CDR3 runs to 14 residues. Germline CDR1 SGHTS, CDR2 YDEGEE. V was clipped by 2 bases and J by 2 bases, with 11 bases between them. This CDR3 is CASSFRDTAYEQYF. The CDR3 nucleotides read TGTGCCAGCAGCTTCCGGGACACGGCCTACGAGCAGTACTTC.

V and J are TRBV28 and TRBJ2-5; 7 bases align to TRBD2. CDR1 and CDR2 from the germline V gene are MDHEN and SYDVKM. V was pared by 5 bases and J by 5 bases, with 11 bases of the junction left unmatched. This CDR3 comprises 15 residues. The CDR3 nucleotides are TGTGCCAGCAGTCCCCGAGGGAGGGAGGAGGAGACCCAGTACTTC. Translating gives CASSPRGREEETQYF.

The gene calls are TRBV7-8 and TRBJ2-7; TRBD2 aligns across 9 bases. This CDR3 contains 18 residues. Losses at the gene ends were 2 bases for V and 2 bases for J; bases not matched to a gene: 13. The germline CDR1 and CDR2 sequences are SGHVS and FQNEAQ. The CDR3 loop reads CASSLWRGGGAGAYEQYF. The DNA of the CDR3 is TGTGCCAGCAGCTTATGGCGCGGCGGGGGGGCCGGGGCCTACGAGCAGTACTTC.

V and J are TRBV7-8 and TRBJ2-7, with 9 nucleotides matching TRBD1. This CDR3 has 17 residues. CDR1 and CDR2 from the germline V gene are SGHVS and FQNEAQ. V shed 4 bases and J 0 bases; nucleotides not matched to a gene: 10. CDR3: CASSSRYPGQGSYEQYF. For the CDR3, the DNA is TGTGCCAGCAGCTCCCGATACCCGGGACAGGGCTCCTACGAGCAGTACTTC.

Written as DNA, the CDR3 is TGCGCCAGCAGCTTGGATAGTGGCAATCAGCCCCAGCATTTT. It is translated as CASSLDSGNQPQHF. The chain recombines TRBV5-1 with TRBJ1-5, with D uncertain. The germline gives CDR1 SGHRS, CDR2 YFSETQ. The V gene lost 0 bases and the J gene lost 2 bases, with 6 bases spanning the gap. The CDR3 has 14 amino acids.

The V and J genes are TRBV7-9 and TRBJ1-2; 7 bases are a match to TRBD1. The CDR3 covers 15 residues. Germline loops: CDR1 SEHNR, CDR2 FQNEAQ (reference sequence). Trimming at V came to 1 base and at J to 0 bases, leaving 2 bases not matched to a gene. The CDR3 spells CASSLGGGPNYGYTF. The CDR3 bases are TGTGCCAGCAGCTTAGGAGGGGGCCCTAACTATGGCTACACCTTC.

This sequence joins TRBV28 and TRBJ2-1; tentatively, D is TRBD2 (5 bases). Germline V gene sequence: CDR1 MDHEN, CDR2 SYDVKM. Trimming shortened V by 8 bases and J by 3 bases, and 5 bases separated the two germline ends. The CDR3 totals 11 residues. The CDR3 here is CASRDYNEQFF. CDR3 sequence (DNA): TGTGCCAGCCGGGACTACAATGAGCAGTTCTTC.

To note about this clone: Other DNA sequences in this sample translate to the same CDR3. Here the CDR3 reads CASSLTGDTEAFF. CDR3 DNA: TGCGCCAGCAGCTTGACAGGAGACACTGAAGCTTTCTTT. The chain couples TRBV5-1 to TRBJ1-1, with D possibly TRBD1 on 5 matching bases. The CDR3 totals 13 residues. V dropped 1 base and J dropped 3 bases, with 7 bases sitting between them. The germline gives CDR1 SGHRS, CDR2 YFSETQ.

The genes are TRBV7-3 and TRBJ2-1; 11 nucleotides agree with TRBD2. The ends lost 0 bases at V and 0 bases at J; junction bases unmatched: 7. Germline V CDR1 and CDR2: SGHTA, FQGTGA. This CDR3 has 19 amino acids. CDR3 loop: CASSLTALAGALSYNEQFF. The DNA for the CDR3 is TGTGCCAGCAGCTTAACGGCACTAGCGGGGGCCCTCTCCTACAATGAGCAGTTCTTC.

The rearrangement uses TRBV6-5 and TRBJ1-1; TRBD1 aligns across 9 bases. V lost 4 bases, J lost 1 base, and 4 bases stayed unmatched. The CDR3 loop spans 15 amino acids. The germline V gene encodes CDR1 MNHEY and CDR2 SVGAGI. The CDR3: CASSSTGGRNTEAFF. The CDR3 DNA reads as TGTGCCAGCAGTTCCACAGGGGGCCGGAACACTGAAGCTTTCTTT.